The sequence of this T cell receptor (beta chain) was determined in a study of cytomegalovirus exposure and HLA in healthy donors. Study at large: Most genotyped donors, approximately 77% of 350 to 500, had Caucasian-associated genetic ancestry.

Vbeta (60) and Jbeta (13) primers were used in the PCR. Profiled with immunoSEQ multiplex PCR; TCRdb holds only in-frame clones, not every one. The sample consists of roughly 180,000 clones, 76% of them appearing once. Study findings and constraints: For TCR beta chains, V- and J-gene trimming was later linked to a missense DCLRE1C variant. At a 0.05 false discovery rate, a later analysis found 15,000 to 20,000 TCR beta sequences to be associated with HLA alleles.

Comment on this clone: Its antigen remains unidentified.

V trimming: 5 bases; J trimming: 3 bases; junction bases outside the gene matches: 8. From germline, CDR1 is MGHRA and CDR2 YSYEKL. The CDR3 spans 17 residues. The receptor was derived from a young woman in good health and CMV-seropositive. The rearrangement joins TRBV4-1 to TRBJ2-7; 15 nucleotides align to TRBD2. Sequencing input: PBMCs. Here the CDR3 DNA reads TGCGCCAGCAGCTTCCGGACTAGCGGGGGGGAAAACTACGAGCAGTACTTC. Translating gives CASSFRTSGGENYEQYF.